Below are 19 T cell receptor beta chains sequenced from a single sample in a study of T cells in Graves' hyperthyroidism and ophthalmopathy. The CDR3 regions of TCR beta were amplified from RNA transcripts. Initially, a first-round RT-PCR of the TCR CDR3 employed the HTBI primer set. TCRdb passed the multiplex PCR reads through MiXCR, listing each CDR3 protein once. The profile shows about 400,000 distinct CDR3 sequences, about 25% of them singletons. Sequenced sample: blood. The source of these receptors is a man over 45 with Graves' hyperthyroidism.

This rearrangement joins TRBV12-3 or TRBV12-4 to TRBJ1-2, with 9 bases that match TRBD1. The ends lost 5 bases at V and 8 bases at J; junction bases unmatched: 12. The length of the CDR3 is 15 residues. CDR3: CASSRTGGPLLGYTF. The CDR3 DNA follows: TGTGCCAGCAGTCGTACAGGGGGCCCTTTACTAGGCTACACCTTC.

This clonotype was counted a few times. The V call is TRBV20-1, the J call TRBJ2-3; D not resolved. This CDR3 spans 12 amino acids. Trimming left V 5 bases short and J 5 bases short, with 11 bases between. Germline CDR1 and CDR2: DFQATT and SNEGSKA (reference sequence). The CDR3 DNA sequence: TGCAGTGCTTATTTGTTTCAAGATACGCAGTATTTT. The encoded protein is CSAYLFQDTQYF.

V usage is TRBV28 and J usage is TRBJ2-6; unclear D gene. The V gene lost 11 bases and the J gene lost 1 base, with 0 bases spanning the gap. Per the germline V gene, CDR1 is MDHEN and CDR2 is SYDVKM. CDR3 length: 10 amino acids. The CDR3 DNA sequence: TGTGCCTCTGGGGCCAACGTCCTGACTTTC. Protein product: CASGANVLTF.

This clonotype was seen ten or more times. The chain employs TRBV28 and TRBJ2-3; 9 positions match TRBD2. Germline CDR1 MDHEN, CDR2 SYDVKM. The CDR3 extends over 15 amino acids. Trimming took 2 bases from V and 2 from J; bases not matched to a gene: 2. CDR3 DNA: TGTGCCAGCAGTTTAGTAGCGGGAGACACAGATACGCAGTATTTT. This codes for CASSLVAGDTDTQYF.

This rearrangement joins TRBV27 to TRBJ2-1, with TRBD2 matching over 9 bases. The CDR3 extends over 16 amino acids. CDR1 and CDR2 (germline): MNHEY, SMNVEV (reference sequence). V dropped 5 bases and J dropped 6; count of bases not matched to a gene: 11. The CDR3 DNA is TGTGCCAGCAGTGCATTAGCGGGAGCCCTTGGCAATGAGCAGTTCTTC. Amino acids: CASSALAGALGNEQFF.

This clonotype was picked up many times. V usage is TRBV5-1 and J usage is TRBJ2-3; 9 positions agree with TRBD1. V trimming: 5 bases; J trimming: 4 bases; junction bases outside the gene matches: 8. The V gene's germline CDR1 is SGHRS and CDR2 YFSETQ. The CDR3 extends over 15 amino acids. The CDR3 loop reads CASSTGGGRSDTQYF. CDR3 in DNA: TGCGCCAGCAGTACAGGGGGCGGAAGATCAGATACGCAGTATTTT.

The chain employs TRBV27 and TRBJ1-5, with 7 bases aligning to TRBD1. This CDR3 comprises 23 residues. V lost 4 bases to trimming and J lost 6 bases; unmatched junction nucleotides: 33. CDR1 is MNHEY and CDR2 is SMNVEV in the germline V gene (reference sequence). DNA for the CDR3: TGTGCCAGCAGTTCGGAGACGGACAGGCGACCCAGAGCCGCACCCGTTTTCCTTCAGCCCCAGCATTTT. Translation: CASSSETDRRPRAAPVFLQPQHF.

This sequence joins TRBV20-1 and TRBJ1-1; TRBD1 matches 8 bases. Germline loops: CDR1 DFQATT, CDR2 SNEGSKA (reference sequence). V shed 0 bases, J shed 4 bases, and the junction held 7 bases outside the gene matches. CDR3 size: 15 residues. CDR3 residues: CSARDSQGAATEAFF. The CDR3, as DNA: TGCAGTGCTAGAGATTCCCAGGGGGCAGCCACTGAAGCTTTCTTT.

As DNA, the CDR3 is TGCAGCGTTGAATTGTTGGCGGCTGAGCAGTTCTTC. This translates into CSVELLAAEQFF. The rearrangement uses TRBV29-1 and TRBJ2-1; D is ambiguous. Germline V lookup: CDR1 SQVTM, CDR2 ANQGSEA. Trimming removed 2 bases at V and 9 bases at J, with 11 bases between. The CDR3 contains 12 residues.

The chain recombines TRBV5-1 with TRBJ2-7, with D hard to call. The CDR3 has 14 residues. The ends were cut back, 0 bases at V and 6 bases at J, with 13 bases in the middle. In germline, CDR1 is SGHRS, CDR2 YFSETQ. For the CDR3, the DNA is TGCGCCAGCAGCTTGGGCAGAAACCCCCTCGAGCAGTACTTC. Translating it yields CASSLGRNPLEQYF.

The chain is built from TRBV20-1 and TRBJ2-7, with D perhaps given as TRBD1 or TRBD2 (6 bases each). Trimming cost V 4 bases and J 4 bases, with 23 bases left between them. CDR3 size: 16 residues. Germline values: CDR1 DFQATT, CDR2 SNEGSKA (reference sequence). In nucleotides, the CDR3 is TGCAGTGCTAAAACGAGAGGGGGGACGACTATTTACGAGCAGTACTTC. Its protein product is CSAKTRGGTTIYEQYF.

This clonotype was seen only a few times. The V and J genes are TRBV5-1 and TRBJ1-1; perhaps TRBD1 as D (6 bases). V lost 3 bases to trimming and J lost 1 base, with 10 bases between them. Germline CDR1 is SGHRS and CDR2 is YFSETQ. This CDR3 has 14 residues. DNA of the CDR3: TGCGCCAGCAGCTCTTCGGGACAGAACACTGAAGCTTTCTTT. Protein product: CASSSSGQNTEAFF.

The chain carries TRBV3-1 and TRBJ2-2; 7 nucleotides match TRBD1. The CDR3 is 15 residues long. V lost 1 base, J lost 5 bases, and 4 bases stayed unmatched. CDR1 is LGHDT, CDR2 YNNKEL, per germline (reference sequence). The CDR3, as DNA: TGTGCCAGCAGCCAAGGAGGGGGCGGTACCGGGGAGCTGTTTTTT. This gives the protein CASSQGGGGTGELFF.

The chain is built from TRBV30 and TRBJ2-5; no firm D call. Looked up from germline, CDR1 is GTSNPN and CDR2 is SVGIG (reference sequence). This CDR3 is 11 amino acids long. The V gene lost 1 base and the J gene lost 5 bases, with 5 bases spanning the gap. CDR3 amino acids: CAWSEQETQYF. Written as DNA, the CDR3 is TGTGCCTGGAGTGAGCAGGAGACCCAGTACTTC.

The J gene is TRBJ2-5, the V gene TRBV7-9; a weak D match, TRBD2 (6 bases). The V gene lost 3 bases and the J gene lost 5 bases, with 19 bases spanning the gap. Germline values: CDR1 SEHNR, CDR2 FQNEAQ (reference sequence). This CDR3 has 16 residues. The CDR3 is CASSLEGTPGRETQYF. CDR3 coding DNA: TGTGCCAGCAGCTTGGAAGGGACTCCCGGGCGGGAGACCCAGTACTTC.

V is TRBV3-1 and J is TRBJ2-4; D gene unclear. This CDR3 is 14 amino acids long. Trimming left V 2 bases short and J 3 bases short, with 8 bases between. Germline CDR1 is LGHDT and CDR2 is YNNKEL (reference sequence). CDR3 nucleotide sequence: TGTGCCAGCAGCCAACGTACAATCAAAAACATTCAGTACTTC. It translates to CASSQRTIKNIQYF. Supplemented by reference TRBV3-1 and TRBJ2-4, the full variable domain reads DTAVSQTPKYLVTQMGNDKSIKCEQNLGHDTMYWYKQDSKKFLKIMFSYNNKELIINETVPNRFSPKSPDKAHLNLHINSLELGDSAVYFCASSQRTIKNIQYFGAGTRLSVL.

At least ten counts were recorded for this clonotype. The chain combines TRBV28 with TRBJ2-7; 9 positions agree with TRBD1. V dropped 6 bases and J dropped 3; count of bases not matched to a gene: 12. CDR3 length: 16 amino acids. Germline CDR1 and CDR2: MDHEN and SYDVKM. This chain's CDR3 is CASSQSPGTGFYEQYF. For the CDR3, the DNA is TGTGCCAGCAGCCAATCTCCCGGGACAGGGTTCTACGAGCAGTACTTC.

This clonotype was observed a handful of times. V and J are TRBV24-1 and TRBJ2-3; D is unclear. V was shortened by 3 bases and J by 2 bases, with 20 bases between the two germline ends. The CDR3 extends over 18 amino acids. Germline-derived CDR1 and CDR2 are KGHDR and SFDVKD. The CDR3 nucleotides read TGTGCCACCAGTGATCAATTATGGTCCGGTAGGAACACAGATACGCAGTATTTT. Protein product: CATSDQLWSGRNTDTQYF.

This rearrangement joins TRBV3-1 to TRBJ1-5, with 8 bases lining up with TRBD1. The CDR3 runs to 19 residues. Losses at the gene ends were 2 bases for V and 6 bases for J; bases not matched to a gene: 18. CDR1 and CDR2 (germline): LGHDT, YNNKEL (reference sequence). CDR3 amino acids: CASSQFPVSQGASGQPQHF. DNA for the CDR3: TGTGCCAGCAGCCAATTCCCGGTCTCCCAGGGGGCGTCGGGTCAGCCCCAGCATTTT.